These 6 T cell receptor beta chains were all obtained from the same sample, sequenced in a study of T-cell reconstitution after alpha-beta-depleted transplantation in children. Preparation of the TCRbeta library involved a method that used unique molecular identifiers. TCRdb analysed the PCR reads with MiXCR anew, one entry per CDR3 protein. The data show about 400,000 distinct CDR3 sequences, about an eighth seen once. The sample consisted of PBMCs, taken from the stem cell graft. Every receptor here comes from a human donor who donated a stem cell graft to a child with Fanconi anemia.

This chain joins TRBV2 and TRBJ2-2; D assignment may be TRBD1 or TRBD2 (6 bases each). V gave up 4 bases and J gave up 7 bases, with 16 bases separating them. This CDR3 comprises 15 residues. Germline loops: CDR1 SNHLY, CDR2 FYNNEI. CDR3 amino acids: CASSVTGGRVGELFF. CDR3 bases: TGTGCCAGCAGTGTTACCGGGGGCAGAGTCGGGGAGCTGTTTTTT.

The chain carries TRBV7-2 and TRBJ1-3, with D possibly being TRBD1 (6 bases). The length of the CDR3 is 17 residues. In germline, CDR1 is SGHTA, CDR2 FQGNSA. V lost 3 bases and J lost 4, with 19 bases in between. CDR3 nucleotide sequence: TGTGCCAGCAGCTTGCTCGGTGCCGGGACACCCGGAAACACCATATATTTT. This sequence encodes CASSLLGAGTPGNTIYF.

This clonotype was observed at least ten times. The chain is built from TRBV20-1 and TRBJ1-2; D is uncertain. V dropped 3 bases and J dropped 2 bases, with 10 bases sitting between them. The CDR3 spans 13 residues. Germline lookup yields CDR1 DFQATT and CDR2 SNEGSKA (reference sequence). The CDR3 DNA follows: TGCAGTGCTAGTTACGAGTTCAACTATGGCTACACCTTC. As protein: CSASYEFNYGYTF.

This clonotype was seen a handful of times. This chain links TRBV10-3 with TRBJ1-2, with 8 nucleotides matching TRBD1. V dropped 7 bases and J dropped 7; count of bases not matched to a gene: 14. This CDR3 comprises 15 residues. In germline, CDR1 is ENHRY, CDR2 SYGVKD. CDR3: CAITPTQGQEAGYTF. The CDR3 DNA is TGTGCCATCACCCCAACCCAGGGACAGGAGGCTGGCTACACCTTC.

This clonotype was recorded a few times. This chain uses TRBV2 with TRBJ2-3; the match to TRBD2 covers 8 bases. The J segment lost 0 bases and the V segment lost 6 bases, leaving 8 bases of the junction unmatched. Germline CDR1 and CDR2: SNHLY and FYNNEI. The CDR3 runs 16 residues. As DNA, the CDR3 is TGTGCCAGCAGCTACCCACTAGCGGCAAGCACAGATACGCAGTATTTT. Residues: CASSYPLAASTDTQYF.

This clonotype was counted ten times or more. The chain couples TRBV20-1 to TRBJ1-1; 10 bases match TRBD1. Germline V gene lookup returns CDR1 DFQATT and CDR2 SNEGSKA (reference sequence). This CDR3 is 15 amino acids long. Unmatched junction bases numbered 12, after V lost 6 bases and J lost 5 bases. The CDR3 DNA follows: TGCAGTGCAGTCGTTACCGGGACAGGGGAAACTGAAGCTTTCTTT. Amino acids: CSAVVTGTGETEAFF.